These 20 T cell receptor beta chains originate from one sample sequenced in a study of CD8 T cells in Susac syndrome. Random hexamers served to reverse transcribe about 0.5 to 1 ug RNA. TCRdb called the immunoSEQ multiplex PCR reads again in MiXCR, with one record for every CDR3 protein. Altogether roughly 140,000 distinct CDR3 sequences are present, approximately 93% being singletons, with the ten largest covering over 0.25%. Sequenced: CD8+ T cells from PBMCs. The receptors come from a human donor in good health.

This clonotype is a singleton in its sample. V usage is TRBV6-2 or TRBV6-3 and J usage is TRBJ2-1; maybe TRBD2 (5 bases). In germline, CDR1 is MNHEY, CDR2 SVGEGT. The CDR3 length is 14 residues. The V end was cut by 2 bases, the J end by 3 bases, with 8 bases between. The CDR3 is CASSYELDYNEQFF. CDR3 nucleotide sequence: TGTGCCAGCAGTTACGAACTAGACTACAATGAGCAGTTCTTC.

A few counts support this clonotype. The chain combines TRBV7-9 with TRBJ2-3; D perhaps matches TRBD1 (5 bases). Looked up from germline, CDR1 is SEHNR and CDR2 is FQNEAQ (reference sequence). V lost 0 bases to trimming and J lost 2 bases, with 9 bases between them. This CDR3 region has 15 residues. CDR3 loop: CASSLAGRNTDTQYF. The DNA of the CDR3 is TGTGCCAGCAGCTTAGCGGGGCGGAACACAGATACGCAGTATTTT.

This chain links TRBV29-1 with TRBJ2-5; possibly TRBD1 for D (5 bases). The CDR3 spans 11 residues. CDR1 is SQVTM and CDR2 is ANQGSEA in the germline V gene. V dropped 3 bases and J dropped 7 bases, with 9 bases sitting between them. The chain's CDR3 is CSVDYRGTQYF. The DNA of the CDR3 is TGCAGCGTTGATTATAGGGGGACCCAGTACTTC. Filled out from reference TRBV29-1 and TRBJ2-5, the complete variable domain reads SAVISQKPSRDICQRGTSLTIQCQVDSQVTMMFWYRQQPGQSLTLIATANQGSEATYESGFVIDKFPISRPNLTFSTLTVSNMSPEDSSIYLCSVDYRGTQYFGPGTRLLVL.

V is TRBV7-6 and J is TRBJ2-1, with TRBD2 as a possible D gene (5 bases). The V gene lost 5 bases and the J gene lost 6 bases, with 17 bases spanning the gap. Germline-derived CDR1 and CDR2 are SGHVS and FNYEAQ. The CDR3 is made up of 15 amino acids. CDR3 bases: TGTGCCAGCAGCCATGAAGCGCTAGCCTCCAATGAGCAGTTCTTC. Translating gives CASSHEALASNEQFF.

V is TRBV24-1 and J is TRBJ2-1; the D gene could be TRBD1 or TRBD2 (5 bases each). Germline-derived CDR1 and CDR2 are KGHDR and SFDVKD. This CDR3 comprises 15 residues. Between the trimmed V and J ends, which lost 4 bases and 9 bases, there was a span of 18 bases. CDR3 sequence reads: CATSDLRGTDIEQFF. The CDR3 DNA reads as TGTGCCACCAGTGACCTGAGAGGGACCGACATTGAGCAGTTCTTC.

This chain links TRBV11-1 with TRBJ2-1; TRBD2 agrees at 11 bases. Losses at the gene ends were 4 bases for V and 2 bases for J; bases not matched to a gene: 16. The CDR3 has 20 amino acids. The germline V gene has CDR1 SGHAT and CDR2 FQDESV (reference sequence). CDR3 amino acids: CASSSTRWTSGYIAYNEQFF. CDR3 nucleotides: TGTGCCAGCAGCTCCACGCGTTGGACTAGCGGGTACATTGCCTACAATGAGCAGTTCTTC.

This chain connects TRBV4-1 to TRBJ2-7, with D possibly TRBD2 on 5 matching bases. The CDR3 extends over 12 amino acids. The germline V gene has CDR1 MGHRA and CDR2 YSYEKL. The ends were cut back, 2 bases at V and 5 bases at J, with 7 bases in the middle. The CDR3 sequence is CASSQYGDEQYF. CDR3 in DNA: TGCGCCAGCAGCCAATACGGGGACGAGCAGTACTTC.

The chain links TRBV12-3 or TRBV12-4 to TRBJ2-7, with 7 bases matching TRBD2. The CDR3 covers 14 residues. V lost 4 bases, J lost 5 bases, and 8 bases stayed unmatched. The CDR3 is CASSSPGLRNEQYF. The CDR3 DNA follows: TGTGCCAGCAGTTCCCCGGGACTAAGGAACGAGCAGTACTTC.

The V gene is TRBV7-6, the J gene TRBJ2-3, with 9 nucleotides matching TRBD2. Germline V gene data show CDR1 as SGHVS and CDR2 as FNYEAQ. This CDR3 is built from 14 residues. Trimming cost V 4 bases and J 1 base; bases outside gene matches: 0. The CDR3 bases are TGTGCCAGCAGCTCTAGCGGGGGCACAGATACGCAGTATTTT. Its protein product is CASSSSGGTDTQYF.

The chain employs TRBV20-1 and TRBJ2-1; unclear D gene. This CDR3 region has 12 residues. Germline lookup yields CDR1 DFQATT and CDR2 SNEGSKA (reference sequence). Trimming cost V 1 base and J 8 bases, with 9 bases left between them. In DNA, the CDR3 is TGCAGTGCTAGAGGTAGCATGTATGAGCAGTTCTTC. It codes for CSARGSMYEQFF.

The chain links TRBV27 to TRBJ2-7; 9 bases agree with TRBD1. The junction had 3 bases not matched to a gene; V was cut back by 4 bases and J by 2 bases. The CDR3 length is 14 residues. The germline CDR1 and CDR2 sequences are MNHEY and SMNVEV (reference sequence). The CDR3 DNA sequence: TGTGCCAGCAGTTGGACAGGGGAAGCCTACGAGCAGTACTTC. The encoded protein is CASSWTGEAYEQYF.

The CDR3 is CATSRDIGGRSYNEQFF. CDR3 coding DNA: TGTGCCACCAGCAGAGATATCGGGGGGCGATCCTACAATGAGCAGTTCTTC. This chain joins TRBV15 and TRBJ2-1; a possible D gene is TRBD2 (7 bases). Germline V gene sequence: CDR1 LNHNV, CDR2 YYDKDF (reference sequence). The CDR3 is 17 amino acids. V gave up 0 bases and J gave up 1 base, with 13 bases separating them. The whole variable domain, remainder taken from reference TRBV15 and TRBJ2-1, is DAMVIQNPRYQVTQFGKPVTLSCSQTLNHNVMYWYQQKSSQAPKLLFHYYDKDFNNEADTPDNFQSRRPNTSFCFLDIRSPGLGDTAMYLCATSRDIGGRSYNEQFFGPGTRLTVL.

This clonotype showed up just once. The chain employs TRBV27 and TRBJ2-3; D not resolved. The V gene's germline CDR1 is MNHEY and CDR2 SMNVEV (reference sequence). There are 13 residues in the CDR3. The ends were cut back, 3 bases at V and 2 bases at J, with 6 bases in the middle. The CDR3 spells CASSFSNTDTQYF. The CDR3, as DNA: TGTGCCAGCAGTTTTAGTAACACAGATACGCAGTATTTT.

This chain uses TRBV18 with TRBJ2-7; 7 bases fit TRBD1. Germline-derived CDR1 and CDR2 are KGHSH and LQKENI. This CDR3 contains 14 residues. Unmatched junction bases numbered 8, after V lost 2 bases and J lost 7 bases. The CDR3 nucleotides read TGTGCCAGCTCACCAACTGGACAGGACGAGGAGCAGTACTTC. Protein product: CASSPTGQDEEQYF.

This clonotype was seen once. The rearrangement joins TRBV20-1 to TRBJ2-7, with unresolved D. The CDR3 has 12 residues. V dropped 0 bases and J dropped 3 bases, with 6 bases sitting between them. Germline assignment: CDR1 DFQATT and CDR2 SNEGSKA (reference sequence). The CDR3 sequence is CSAREINYEQYF. The DNA of the CDR3 is TGCAGTGCTAGAGAAATAAACTACGAGCAGTACTTC.

The chain uses TRBV27 and TRBJ1-5, with a weak D call TRBD1 (6 bases). Germline-derived CDR1 and CDR2 are MNHEY and SMNVEV (reference sequence). CDR3 length equals 17 residues. The V and J ends lost 3 bases and 6 bases respectively, with 21 bases between them. The CDR3 spells CASSLSQGWIVGQPQHF. DNA of the CDR3: TGTGCCAGCAGTTTGTCACAGGGTTGGATTGTGGGTCAGCCCCAGCATTTT.

This clonotype was seen just once. The chain recombines TRBV9 with TRBJ2-1; D is possibly TRBD1 or TRBD2 (5 bases each). Germline V gene data show CDR1 as SGDLS and CDR2 as YYNGEE. The CDR3 has 15 amino acids. Trimming removed 3 bases from V and 4 bases from J, with 14 bases in between. The CDR3 sequence is CASSAPGRPYNEQFF. The CDR3 nucleotides are TGTGCCAGCAGCGCACCGGGACGACCGTACAATGAGCAGTTCTTC.

The V and J genes are TRBV7-6 and TRBJ2-6, with unresolved D. Deletions cut 5 bases from V and 2 bases from J, with 10 bases between. Germline CDR1 reads SGHVS; CDR2 reads FNYEAQ. The CDR3 totals 15 residues. The CDR3 region has the DNA TGTGCCAGCAGCCCAGTGGAGCCTGGGGCCAACGTCCTGACTTTC. This gives the protein CASSPVEPGANVLTF.

This chain links TRBV7-9 with TRBJ2-1, with 9 bases identical to TRBD1. The CDR3 loop spans 16 amino acids. V lost 5 bases and J lost 7; bases outside the gene matches: 12. Germline CDR1 is SEHNR and CDR2 is FQNEAQ (reference sequence). CDR3: CASSRAGTGITNEQFF. CDR3 nucleotides: TGTGCCAGCAGCAGAGCCGGGACAGGGATAACGAATGAGCAGTTCTTC.

Only a few counts were recorded for this clonotype. V is TRBV27 and J is TRBJ1-5, with a weak D call TRBD1 (5 bases). V dropped 3 bases and J dropped 7 bases, with 10 bases sitting between them. Germline CDR1 MNHEY, CDR2 SMNVEV (reference sequence). This CDR3 region has 13 residues. CDR3 nucleotide sequence: TGTGCCAGCAGTTTGGGGACCGGGCAGCCCCAGCATTTT. Encoded protein: CASSLGTGQPQHF.